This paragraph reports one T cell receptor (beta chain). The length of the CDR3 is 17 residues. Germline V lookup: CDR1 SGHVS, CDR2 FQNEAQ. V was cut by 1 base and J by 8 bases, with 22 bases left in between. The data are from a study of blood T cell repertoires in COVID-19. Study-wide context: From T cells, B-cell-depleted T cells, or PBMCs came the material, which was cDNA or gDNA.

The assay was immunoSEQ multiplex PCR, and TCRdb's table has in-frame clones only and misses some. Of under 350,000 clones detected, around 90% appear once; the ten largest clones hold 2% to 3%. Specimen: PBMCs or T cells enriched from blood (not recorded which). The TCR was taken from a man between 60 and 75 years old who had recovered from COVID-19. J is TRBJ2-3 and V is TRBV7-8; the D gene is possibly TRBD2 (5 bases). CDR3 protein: CASSLGSSRASHGTQYF. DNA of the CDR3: TGTGCCAGCAGCTTAGGGTCTAGCCGAGCTAGTCATGGTACGCAGTATTTT.